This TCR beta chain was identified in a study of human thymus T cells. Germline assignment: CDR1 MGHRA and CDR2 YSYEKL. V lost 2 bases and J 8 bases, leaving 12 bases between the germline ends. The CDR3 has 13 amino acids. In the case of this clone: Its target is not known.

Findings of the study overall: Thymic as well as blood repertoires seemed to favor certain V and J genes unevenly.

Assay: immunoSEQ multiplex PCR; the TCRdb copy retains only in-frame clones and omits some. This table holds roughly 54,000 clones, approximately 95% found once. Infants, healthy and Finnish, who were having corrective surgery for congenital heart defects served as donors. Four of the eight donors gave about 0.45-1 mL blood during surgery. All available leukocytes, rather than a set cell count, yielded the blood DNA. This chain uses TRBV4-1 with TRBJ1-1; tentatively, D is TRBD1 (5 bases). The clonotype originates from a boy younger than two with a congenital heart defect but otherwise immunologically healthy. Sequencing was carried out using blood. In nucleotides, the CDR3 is TGCGCCAGCAGCCAAAGGGGACTTACCGAAGCTTTCTTT. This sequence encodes CASSQRGLTEAFF.